The clone carrying this TCR beta chain was found many times. The data belong to a study of T cells in Graves' hyperthyroidism and ophthalmopathy. TCR beta CDR3 sequences were amplified from RNA transcripts. First-round RT-PCR targeting the TCR CDR3 was performed with the HTBI primer set. TCRdb ran MiXCR on the multiplex PCR reads and lists one entry per CDR3 protein. The table has around 600,000 distinct CDR3 sequences, about 15% seen once; the top ten hold around 7.8%. Any patient presenting with uncontrolled infection, other autoimmune disease, pregnancy or lactation was left out. PBMCs were obtained from about 10 ml fresh peripheral blood. Germline V CDR1 and CDR2: DFQATT, SNEGSKA (reference sequence). V lost 4 bases to trimming and J lost 1 base, with 21 bases between them. CDR3 length equals 17 residues.

This clonotype was obtained from a woman in her 30s with Graves' hyperthyroidism. The sequencing sample was made of blood. The chain uses TRBV20-1 and TRBJ2-3; D is perhaps TRBD1 or TRBD2 (5 bases each). DNA for the CDR3: TGCAGTGCTACCCCCGGAGGAACAGGTGGGGGCACAGATACGCAGTATTTT. It is translated as CSATPGGTGGGTDTQYF.